This is a list of T cell receptor beta chains from one sample in a study of glioma-infiltrating T cells after dendritic cell vaccination. Using immunoSEQ multiplex PCR, the repertoire was profiled, and TCRdb retains in-frame clones only, with some absent. The profile shows 30,000 to 40,000 clones, roughly 79% of them singletons. The sequencing here drew on blood, taken before dendritic cell vaccination. The source is a human donor with glioblastoma. Each CDR3 is given with its conserved first and last residue. A D gene is named only where the DNA matches it firmly. Only some rows state a clone size, as once, few, many or a class for expanded clones.

V: TRBV9
J: TRBJ2-5
length: 15
size: NA
D: TRBD2
CDR3: CASSATSGGLETQYF
DNA: TGTGCCAGCAGCGCGACTAGCGGGGGGTTGGAGACCCAGTACTTC

V: TRBV27
J: TRBJ2-3
length: 16
size: NA
D: TRBD2
CDR3: CASSLWAGVSTDTQYF
DNA: TGTGCCAGCAGCCTCTGGGCGGGGGTGAGCACAGATACGCAGTATTTT

V: TRBV19
J: TRBJ2-7
length: 15
size: NA
D: NA
CDR3: CASSAPWSGFYEQYF
DNA: TGTGCCAGTAGTGCCCCCTGGTCGGGGTTCTACGAGCAGTACTTC

V: TRBV7-3
J: TRBJ2-5
length: 14
size: NA
D: NA
CDR3: CASSLSGPQETQYF
DNA: TGTGCCAGCAGCTTAAGTGGCCCCCAAGAGACCCAGTACTTC

V: TRBV2
J: TRBJ2-5
length: 15
size: NA
D: TRBD1
CDR3: CASRGGTGGQETQYF
DNA: TGTGCCAGCAGGGGCGGGACAGGGGGCCAAGAGACCCAGTACTTC

V: TRBV28
J: TRBJ1-1
length: 13
size: NA
D: NA
CDR3: CASSLRGGTEAFF
DNA: TGTGCCAGCAGTTTGAGGGGGGGGACTGAAGCTTTCTTT

V: TRBV9
J: TRBJ2-3
length: 12
size: NA
D: NA
CDR3: CASTPGSDTQYF
DNA: TGTGCCAGCACCCCGGGGAGCGATACGCAGTATTTT

V: TRBV30
J: TRBJ2-6
length: 13
size: NA
D: NA
CDR3: CAWNLGRANVLTF
DNA: TGTGCCTGGAATCTCGGGAGGGCCAACGTCCTGACTTTC

V: TRBV7-2
J: TRBJ2-7
length: 15
size: NA
D: TRBD2
CDR3: CASSLGRGETYEQYF
DNA: TGTGCCAGCAGCTTAGGGCGGGGGGAAACCTACGAGCAGTACTTC

V: TRBV18
J: TRBJ2-2
length: 15
size: NA
D: TRBD1
CDR3: CASSREQGYTGELFF
DNA: TGTGCCAGCTCTCGGGAACAGGGGTACACCGGGGAGCTGTTTTTT

V: TRBV25-1
J: TRBJ2-5
length: 13
size: NA
D: TRBD2
CDR3: CASTGGVVETQYF
DNA: TGTGCCAGCACGGGGGGGGTAGTCGAGACCCAGTACTTC

V: TRBV2
J: TRBJ2-7
length: 15
size: few
D: TRBD2
CDR3: CASSAGTSKPYEQYF
DNA: TGTGCCAGCAGTGCCGGGACTAGCAAACCCTACGAGCAGTACTTC

V: TRBV4-1
J: TRBJ2-7
length: 16
size: NA
D: NA
CDR3: CASSQENYPDSYEQYF
DNA: TGCGCCAGCAGCCAAGAAAACTACCCCGACTCTTACGAGCAGTACTTC

V: TRBV13
J: TRBJ2-7
length: 13
size: NA
D: TRBD1
CDR3: CASSYGQGYEQYF
DNA: TGTGCCAGCAGTTACGGACAGGGCTACGAGCAGTACTTC

V: TRBV7-2
J: TRBJ2-3
length: 14
size: NA
D: NA
CDR3: CASSPPPLTDTQYF
DNA: TGTGCCAGCAGCCCTCCTCCCCTCACAGATACGCAGTATTTT

V: TRBV10-3
J: TRBJ2-3
length: 16
size: NA
D: TRBD2
CDR3: CAISGSSGGGPDTQYF
DNA: TGTGCCATCAGTGGGTCTAGCGGGGGGGGTCCAGATACGCAGTATTTT

V: TRBV10-3
J: TRBJ2-7
length: 14
size: NA
D: NA
CDR3: CAIRGEGETYEQYF
DNA: TGTGCCATCAGGGGGGAGGGGGAAACCTACGAGCAGTACTTC

V: TRBV7-2
J: TRBJ2-1
length: 16
size: few
D: TRBD2
CDR3: CASSLSSGGDYNEQFF
DNA: TGTGCCAGCAGCCTCTCAAGCGGGGGGGATTACAATGAGCAGTTCTTC